The 16 T cell receptor beta chains below were found in one sample sequenced in a study of technical replicates of blood from a handful of donors. The protocol was immunoSEQ multiplex PCR, while the TCRdb copy is restricted to in-frame clones and leaves out a portion. Of roughly 61,000 clones detected, around 97% appear once; the ten largest clones hold approximately 0.18%. Sequencing was carried out using T cells isolated from PBMCs. The receptors shown here come from a human donor in good health.

The V gene is TRBV21-1, the J gene TRBJ1-6; the tabulated D call, TRBD1, remains unverified against the DNA. TRBV21-1 is assigned pseudogene status. This CDR3 is 19 amino acids long. Here the CDR3 DNA reads TGTGCCAGCAGCAAAGGTAAGTTTCTGGGGGCCTCCTATAATTCACCCCTCCACTTT. This encodes CASSKGKFLGASYNSPLHF.

CDR3 DNA: TGTGCCAGCAGTTTACAGGGATCTACCTATAATTCACCCCTCCACTTT. This encodes CASSLQGSTYNSPLHF. The V call is TRBV13, the J call TRBJ1-6; perhaps TRBD1 as D (6 bases). The CDR3 runs to 16 residues. From germline, CDR1 is PRHDT and CDR2 FYEKMQ (reference sequence). V was cut by 6 bases and J by 2 bases, with 14 bases left in between. Filled out from reference TRBV13 and TRBJ1-6, the complete variable domain reads AAGVIQSPRHLIKEKRETATLKCYPIPRHDTVYWYQQGPGQDPQFLISFYEKMQSDKGSIPDRFSAQQFSDYHSELNMSSLELGDSALYFCASSLQGSTYNSPLHFGNGTRLTVT.

J is TRBJ2-5 and V is TRBV27; 8 bases line up with TRBD2. Trimming at V came to 7 bases and at J to 2 bases, leaving 9 bases not matched to a gene. The CDR3 covers 15 residues. In germline, CDR1 is MNHEY, CDR2 SMNVEV (reference sequence). The CDR3 is CASMLSGGLQETQYF. The CDR3, as DNA: TGTGCCAGCATGTTATCGGGAGGGCTGCAAGAGACCCAGTACTTC.

This chain links TRBV12-5 with TRBJ2-7; no definite D call. This CDR3 has 13 amino acids. Germline V lookup: CDR1 LGHNT, CDR2 FRNRAP. Trimming pared 0 bases from V and 5 bases from J, leaving 8 bases between. The chain's CDR3 is CASGLVLFNEQYF. The CDR3 bases are TGTGCTAGTGGTTTGGTTTTATTTAACGAGCAGTACTTC.

The chain links TRBV4-1 to TRBJ2-7; 10 bases match TRBD1. Trimming removed 5 bases from V and 4 bases from J; junction bases left unmatched: 8. This CDR3 is built from 15 residues. CDR1 and CDR2 from the germline V gene are MGHRA and YSYEKL. CDR3: CASSTLGTGDYEQYF. Written as DNA, the CDR3 is TGCGCCAGCAGCACCCTCGGGACAGGGGATTACGAGCAGTACTTC.

The rearrangement joins TRBV7-9 to TRBJ1-1; TRBD1 is a possible D gene (5 bases). V was cut by 6 bases and J by 2 bases, with 16 bases left in between. CDR1 and CDR2 (germline): SEHNR, FQNEAQ (reference sequence). The CDR3 runs 15 residues. This chain's CDR3 is CASSLWGGDNTEAFF. The DNA of the CDR3 is TGTGCCAGCAGTCTTTGGGGGGGAGATAACACTGAAGCTTTCTTT.

This sequence joins TRBV6-5 and TRBJ1-5; tentatively, D is TRBD1 (6 bases). CDR1 is MNHEY and CDR2 is SVGAGI in the germline V gene. V lost 0 bases and J 7 bases, leaving 10 bases between the germline ends. The CDR3 is made up of 14 amino acids. The CDR3, as DNA: TGTGCCAGCAGTTACTCGGGGGCTTCCCAGCCCCAGCATTTT. Amino acids: CASSYSGASQPQHF.

The rearrangement links TRBV28 to TRBJ2-4; 11 nucleotides agree with TRBD2. Per germline, CDR1 MDHEN and CDR2 SYDVKM. The CDR3 sequence is 15 residues long. V lost 5 bases and J lost 10; bases outside the gene matches: 10. The CDR3 DNA reads TGTGCCAGCAGTCCTCATACTAGCGGGAGCGTTATTCAGTACTTC. Its protein is CASSPHTSGSVIQYF.

The chain links TRBV5-1 to TRBJ2-1; unclear D gene. With 0 bases removed from V and 3 bases from J, the gap between germline ends came to 10 bases. The germline V gene has CDR1 SGHRS and CDR2 YFSETQ. This CDR3 comprises 15 residues. CDR3 loop: CASSLVQNGYNEQFF. The CDR3 DNA reads as TGCGCCAGCAGCTTGGTTCAGAATGGCTACAATGAGCAGTTCTTC.

The rearrangement uses TRBV7-2 and TRBJ1-1; 8 bases map to TRBD1. The CDR3 has 15 residues. The ends lost 7 bases at V and 1 base at J; junction bases unmatched: 8. Germline V gives CDR1 SGHTA, CDR2 FQGNSA. The DNA for the CDR3 is TGTGCCAGCACCCCCGGACAGGGCAGGAACACTGAAGCTTTCTTT. This gives the protein CASTPGQGRNTEAFF. Full variable domain (rest looked up from reference TRBV7-2 and TRBJ1-1): GAGVSQSPSNKVTEKGKDVELRCDPISGHTALYWYRQSLGQGLEFLIYFQGNSAPDKSGLPSDRFSAERTGGSVSTLTIQRTQQEDSAVYLCASTPGQGRNTEAFFGQGTRLTVV.

The CDR3 spells CASSLSPGQRNEKLFF. CDR3 nucleotides: TGCGCCAGCAGCCTCTCTCCGGGACAGAGGAATGAAAAACTGTTTTTT. The genes are TRBV4-1 and TRBJ1-4; 7 bases are shared with TRBD1. Germline V gives CDR1 MGHRA, CDR2 YSYEKL. CDR3 size: 16 residues. Trimming at V came to 4 bases and at J to 5 bases, leaving 10 bases not matched to a gene.

The rearrangement links TRBV5-6 to TRBJ2-7, with 12 bases that match TRBD1. The CDR3 is 15 amino acids. Trimming cost V 1 base and J 7 bases; bases outside gene matches: 6. CDR1 is SGHDT and CDR2 is YYEEEE in the germline V gene. The CDR3 loop is CASSLPGQGAREQYF. CDR3 bases: TGTGCCAGCAGCTTGCCGGGACAGGGGGCGCGAGAGCAGTACTTC.

The chain employs TRBV5-1 and TRBJ2-5; perhaps TRBD1 as D (6 bases). CDR1 and CDR2 (germline): SGHRS, YFSETQ. V was pared by 3 bases and J by 2 bases, with 20 bases between. There are 17 residues in the CDR3. CDR3 in amino acids: CASSWMRGTDEQETQYF. DNA for the CDR3: TGCGCCAGCAGCTGGATGAGGGGGACGGACGAGCAAGAGACCCAGTACTTC.

The chain recombines TRBV19 with TRBJ2-3; 10 positions match TRBD1. Germline values: CDR1 LNHDA, CDR2 SQIVND (reference sequence). CDR3 length: 17 residues. Germline trimming cut 6 bases from V and 3 bases from J; bases unmatched to any gene: 12. This chain's CDR3 is CASRRQGATGGTDTQYF. The DNA for the CDR3 is TGTGCCAGTAGAAGACAGGGGGCAACTGGGGGTACAGATACGCAGTATTTT.

This chain connects TRBV7-3 to TRBJ2-5; 10 bases line up with TRBD2. CDR1 and CDR2 (germline): SGHTA, FQGTGA. This CDR3 is 16 amino acids long. With 5 bases clipped from V and 2 bases from J, the junction kept 8 bases outside the gene matches. The CDR3 sequence: CASSLSGGGIQETQYF. CDR3 DNA sequence: TGTGCCAGCAGCCTCAGCGGGGGGGGAATTCAAGAGACCCAGTACTTC.

The CDR3 DNA reads as TGTGCTTATTCGCGCCATAGCGGGGGGGTCTCCTACAATGAGCAGTTCTTC. Translated: CAYSRHSGGVSYNEQFF. The chain combines TRBV30 with TRBJ2-1; 11 bases are a match to TRBD2. CDR1 and CDR2 (germline): GTSNPN, SVGIG (reference sequence). The CDR3 is 17 residues long. The entire variable domain, with the rest obtained from reference TRBV30 and TRBJ2-1, is as follows: SQTIHQWPATLVQPVGSPLSLECTVEGTSNPNLYWYRQAAGRGLQLLFYSVGIGQISSEVPQNLSASRPQDRQFILSSKKLLLSDSGFYLCAYSRHSGGVSYNEQFFGPGTRLTVL.